This TCR beta chain was profiled in a study of CD8+ T cells in alopecia areata. About the research overall: Treated patients were given 5 to 10 mg oral tofacitinib twice daily.

In this sample, this clone turned up once. The germline V and J ends were trimmed by 0 bases and 1 base, with 10 bases remaining between them. The CDR3 is made up of 15 amino acids. Germline V gene data show CDR1 as SGHDT and CDR2 as YYEEEE. cDNA serving as the sequencing template came from extracted, reverse transcribed RNA. Sequencing was performed with immunoSEQ multiplex PCR; in TCRdb, only in-frame clones are kept and a portion is missing. The sample carries 110,000 to 150,000 clones, about 51% recorded once. As to treatment: oral pan-JAK inhibitor, 5-10 mg twice daily. Lesional scalp tissue (obtained by punch biopsy) and peripheral blood were collected from alopecia areata patients.

The clonotype originates from a human donor with alopecia areata. V usage is TRBV5-6 and J usage is TRBJ1-1; D uncertain. This specimen was CD8+ T cells sorted from blood, taken at week 4, from a patient treated with tofacitinib. The CDR3: CASSLGELGNTEAFF. CDR3 nucleotide sequence: TGTGCCAGCAGCTTGGGAGAATTGGGGAACACTGAAGCTTTCTTT.